Each of the 22 T cell receptor beta chains below was sequenced from the same sample in a study of T-cell memory formation after mild COVID-19. Via MiXCR, TCRdb re-called the 5' RACE reads, giving one row per CDR3 protein. The repertoire has fewer than 90,000 distinct CDR3 sequences, approximately 14% of them found once; the top ten carry about 33%. The specimen was PBMCs or a T cell subset sorted from them (not recorded which). The receptors shown here come from an adult woman who had mild COVID-19 (a few samples of this study predate the infection). Cell type and time point are not known.

The rearrangement uses TRBV19 and TRBJ1-2; the D is unclear. V lost 5 bases and J lost 7, with 11 bases in between. This CDR3 is 12 amino acids long. Germline values: CDR1 LNHDA, CDR2 SQIVND (reference sequence). CDR3 sequence: CASSVGAGGYTF. The CDR3, as DNA: TGTGCCAGTAGTGTCGGAGCAGGTGGCTACACCTTC.

This clonotype was picked up a small number of times. The chain joins TRBV4-1 to TRBJ2-3, with 8 bases lining up with TRBD1. The germline CDR1 and CDR2 sequences are MGHRA and YSYEKL. V was clipped by 4 bases and J by 6 bases; unmatched bases: 9. This CDR3 is 15 amino acids long. CDR3 bases: TGCGCCAGCAGCCCCGAGGACAGGGTGGGGGATACGCAGTATTTT. Amino acids: CASSPEDRVGDTQYF.

V gene TRBV7-9 combines with J gene TRBJ1-1; 7 bases align to TRBD1. In germline, CDR1 is SEHNR, CDR2 FQNEAQ (reference sequence). This CDR3 has 14 residues. J was trimmed by 4 bases and V by 6 bases; bases with no gene match: 8. This CDR3 is CASSPTNRGTEAFF. The CDR3 DNA is TGTGCCAGCAGTCCGACGAACAGGGGCACTGAAGCTTTCTTT. The whole variable domain, remainder taken from reference TRBV7-9 and TRBJ1-1, is DTGVSQNPRHKITKRGQNVTFRCDPISEHNRLYWYRQTLGQGPEFLTYFQNEAQLEKSRLLSDRFSAERPKGSFSTLEIQRTEQGDSAMYLCASSPTNRGTEAFFGQGTRLTVV.

The chain recombines TRBV10-3 with TRBJ2-5; tentative D call: TRBD2 (5 bases). In germline, CDR1 is ENHRY, CDR2 SYGVKD. This CDR3 has 14 residues. Trimming took 8 bases from V and 4 from J, leaving 17 bases between them. The CDR3 bases are TGTGCCATCCACGAGGGATCAGGCGGAGAGACCCAGTACTTC. It encodes CAIHEGSGGETQYF.

The J gene is TRBJ2-7, the V gene TRBV3-1, with 9 bases aligning to TRBD1. The CDR3 sequence is 13 residues long. The J segment lost 4 bases and the V segment lost 3 bases, leaving 1 base of the junction unmatched. CDR1 is LGHDT and CDR2 is YNNKEL in the germline V gene (reference sequence). The CDR3 loop is CASSQGQGYEQYF. The CDR3 nucleotides are TGTGCCAGCAGCCAGGGACAGGGTTACGAGCAGTACTTC.

This clonotype has a handful of counts. J is TRBJ1-1 and V is TRBV12-3 or TRBV12-4; possibly TRBD1 for D (5 bases). CDR3 length: 12 amino acids. The ends were cut back, 7 bases at V and 0 bases at J, with 6 bases in the middle. CDR3 protein: CASTGMNTEAFF. CDR3 DNA sequence: TGTGCCAGCACAGGGATGAACACTGAAGCTTTCTTT.

This clonotype was detected only a few times. This chain uses TRBV20-1 with TRBJ2-7; tentative D call: TRBD1 (5 bases). Germline V gives CDR1 DFQATT, CDR2 SNEGSKA (reference sequence). The CDR3 spans 13 residues. Between the trimmed V and J ends, which lost 1 base and 7 bases, there was a span of 14 bases. The CDR3 DNA sequence: TGCAGTGCTAGAGCAGGGTTTGCAGGAGAGCAGTACTTC. It yields the protein CSARAGFAGEQYF.

This clonotype was picked up a small number of times. The rearrangement uses TRBV12-3 or TRBV12-4 and TRBJ1-1; D unresolved. Between the trimmed V and J ends, which lost 2 bases and 5 bases, there was a span of 6 bases. CDR3 size: 12 residues. In nucleotides, the CDR3 is TGTGCCAGCAGTTTATCAAAAACTGAAGCTTTCTTT. It yields the protein CASSLSKTEAFF.

This clonotype has more than one count but fewer than ten. This sequence joins TRBV5-5 and TRBJ1-1; D gene unclear. Germline CDR1 and CDR2: SGHKS and YYEKEE (reference sequence). V shed 0 bases and J shed 1 base, with 7 bases lying between them. This CDR3 comprises 14 residues. CDR3 DNA sequence: TGTGCCAGCAGCTTGGATCCCCAGAACACTGAAGCTTTCTTT. Translated, it gives CASSLDPQNTEAFF.

The table lists this clonotype with a few counts. The chain is built from TRBV7-9 and TRBJ2-7; TRBD2 matches 7 bases. Unmatched junction bases numbered 13, after V lost 5 bases and J lost 3 bases. The V gene's germline CDR1 is SEHNR and CDR2 FQNEAQ (reference sequence). The CDR3 consists of 16 residues. CDR3 sequence (DNA): TGTGCCAGCAGCGAAAGGCCGGGACTATCGGGCTACGAGCAGTACTTC. Translating gives CASSERPGLSGYEQYF.

The chain uses TRBV23-1 and TRBJ2-7, with D uncertain. TRBV23-1 is an ORF, and what it does is uncertain. Trimming cost V 0 bases and J 3 bases, with 15 bases left between them. There are 16 residues in the CDR3. This CDR3 is CASSQSEGIKIYEQYF. CDR3 nucleotide sequence: TGCGCCAGCAGTCAATCGGAAGGTATTAAAATCTACGAGCAGTACTTC.

This clonotype has at least ten counts. The chain has TRBV29-1 and TRBJ2-7; possible D gene TRBD2, 5 bases. The germline gives CDR1 SQVTM, CDR2 ANQGSEA. The CDR3 is 12 amino acids. V shed 1 base and J shed 1 base, with 5 bases lying between them. DNA of the CDR3: TGCAGCGTTGAAGGGGAGTCCTACGAGCAGTACTTC. It yields the protein CSVEGESYEQYF.

J is TRBJ2-4 and V is TRBV20-1, with 9 bases aligning to TRBD2. V lost 4 bases, J lost 10 bases, and 14 bases stayed unmatched. The germline gives CDR1 DFQATT, CDR2 SNEGSKA (reference sequence). The CDR3 has 15 amino acids. This chain's CDR3 is CSAIAGGGSFPIQYF. CDR3 sequence (DNA): TGCAGTGCTATCGCGGGAGGGGGAAGTTTTCCGATTCAGTACTTC.

Many counts were recorded for this clonotype. The chain combines TRBV5-4 with TRBJ2-5; D perhaps matches TRBD2 (6 bases). CDR3 length: 14 residues. Germline assignment: CDR1 SGHNT and CDR2 YYREEE (reference sequence). The germline V and J ends were trimmed by 4 bases and 5 bases, with 15 bases remaining between them. CDR3 coding DNA: TGTGCCAGCAGCCCACGAACGGGGGTGGAGACCCAGTACTTC. Amino acids: CASSPRTGVETQYF. The whole variable domain, remainder taken from reference TRBV5-4 and TRBJ2-5, is ETGVTQSPTHLIKTRGQQVTLRCSSQSGHNTVSWYQQALGQGPQFIFQYYREEENGRGNFPPRFSGLQFPNYSSELNVNALELDDSALYLCASSPRTGVETQYFGPGTRLLVL.

The CDR3 protein is CASSLLAGDTGELFF. The CDR3 DNA is TGTGCCAGCAGCTTATTAGCGGGGGATACCGGGGAGCTGTTTTTT. The rearrangement uses TRBV7-8 and TRBJ2-2; 9 bases fit TRBD2. V lost 2 bases to trimming and J lost 5 bases; unmatched junction nucleotides: 3. The CDR3 extends over 15 amino acids. Germline CDR1 and CDR2: SGHVS and FQNEAQ. Full variable domain (remainder filled in from reference TRBV7-8 and TRBJ2-2): GAGVSQSPRYKVAKRGQDVALRCDPISGHVSLFWYQQALGQGPEFLTYFQNEAQLDKSGLPSDRFFAERPEGSVSTLKIQRTQQEDSAVYLCASSLLAGDTGELFFGEGSRLTVL.

The chain employs TRBV24-1 and TRBJ2-1, with D possibly TRBD2 on 6 matching bases. Deletions cut 2 bases from V and 13 bases from J, with 26 bases between. Germline lookup yields CDR1 KGHDR and CDR2 SFDVKD. This CDR3 has 17 residues. As DNA, the CDR3 is TGTGCCACCAGTGATTCCGGAACGACGGGAGAATACTTCCCTCAGTTCTTC. This translates into CATSDSGTTGEYFPQFF.

This clonotype was counted only a few times. V gene TRBV6-1 combines with J gene TRBJ2-5; possible D gene TRBD2, 6 bases. The CDR3 covers 15 residues. Trimming cost V 2 bases and J 4 bases, with 14 bases left between them. Germline CDR1 is MNHNS and CDR2 is SASEGT. Here the CDR3 reads CASSELKAGLETQYF. CDR3 DNA: TGTGCCAGCAGTGAATTGAAGGCGGGACTAGAGACCCAGTACTTC.

In its sample, this clonotype was seen many times. The gene calls are TRBV12-3 or TRBV12-4 and TRBJ2-3; D is unclear. V lost 5 bases and J lost 2, with 17 bases in between. The CDR3 length is 16 residues. In DNA, the CDR3 is TGTGCCAGCAGTCCCGGTTGGGTTTTAGTCACAGATACGCAGTATTTT. It specifies CASSPGWVLVTDTQYF.

In this sample, this clonotype turned up a few times. The V and J genes are TRBV7-9 and TRBJ2-2, with TRBD2 matching 8 bases. J was trimmed by 6 bases and V by 5 bases; bases with no gene match: 14. This CDR3 is 17 amino acids long. The germline gives CDR1 SEHNR, CDR2 FQNEAQ (reference sequence). In DNA, the CDR3 is TGTGCCAGCAGCCCTCCCCCGGGACTAGTCCGTGCCGGGGAGCTGTTTTTT. Protein product: CASSPPPGLVRAGELFF.

This clonotype was counted a few times. V gene TRBV9 combines with J gene TRBJ2-1; D is unresolved. CDR3 size: 15 residues. Germline V lookup: CDR1 SGDLS, CDR2 YYNGEE. V lost 0 bases and J 1 base, leaving 8 bases between the germline ends. The CDR3 DNA is TGTGCCAGCAGCGTAGTTGACCTTTCCTACAATGAGCAGTTCTTC. Its protein product is CASSVVDLSYNEQFF.

Ten or more counts support this clonotype. The chain is built from TRBV7-9 and TRBJ1-4; D is perhaps TRBD1 (5 bases). CDR1 SEHNR and CDR2 FQNEAQ come from the germline V gene (reference sequence). V was shortened by 5 bases and J by 5 bases, with 18 bases between the two germline ends. The CDR3 covers 16 residues. The CDR3 DNA reads as TGTGCCAGCAGCCCACCCCTTGGGGGTGCAAATGAAAAACTGTTTTTT. This gives the protein CASSPPLGGANEKLFF.

The chain combines TRBV19 with TRBJ2-7; TRBD1 is a possible D gene (6 bases). The V gene's germline CDR1 is LNHDA and CDR2 SQIVND (reference sequence). Trimming left V 0 bases short and J 3 bases short, with 18 bases between. The CDR3 contains 17 residues. CDR3 bases: TGTGCCAGTAGTATAGATCACATCAGTGGCAGGGGCTACGAGCAGTACTTC. Its protein is CASSIDHISGRGYEQYF.